Listed below are T cell receptor beta chains from one sample, sequenced in a study of regulatory T cells in long-lasting Graves disease. TCRdb passed the multiplex PCR reads through MiXCR, listing each CDR3 protein once. The profile shows some 350,000 distinct CDR3 sequences, 15% to 20% of them singletons. The same data also contributed to another study, on T cells in Graves' hyperthyroidism and ophthalmopathy.

Sequencing used peripheral blood mononuclear cells (PBMCs), obtained at new diagnosis, from a patient treated with antithyroid drugs. Receptors were obtained from a woman between 18 and 29 years old with Graves disease. Each CDR3 is given with its conserved first and last residue. A D gene is named only where the DNA matches it firmly. Rows may omit the clone size; those that give it use once, few, many or a size class.

TRBV11-2	many	TRBJ2-7	.	TGTGCCAGCAGCCATTACAAGGAGCAGTACTTC	CASSHYKEQYF
TRBV3-1	.	TRBJ1-1	.	TGTGCCGGCAGCCAACTTCCGGGTAATACTGAAGCTTTCTTT	CAGSQLPGNTEAFF
TRBV9	few	TRBJ2-2	.	TGTGCCAGCAGCGTAGCCCGGGGCGGGGACACCGGGGAGCTGTTTTTT	CASSVARGGDTGELFF
TRBV12-3/TRBV12-4	.	TRBJ1-5	.	TGTGCCAGCAGTTTAACAGGCGATGGGAATCAGCCCCAGCATTTT	CASSLTGDGNQPQHF
TRBV7-9	.	TRBJ2-7	.	TGTGCCAGCAGCTTAGATCCAGGGAACTACGAGCAGTACTTC	CASSLDPGNYEQYF
TRBV24-1	many	TRBJ2-7	TRBD1	TGTGCCACTGGGTCAAGGGACAGCGAGCAGTACTTC	CATGSRDSEQYF
TRBV5-1	few	TRBJ2-1	TRBD2	TGCGCCAGCAGCCTCCAGCCTAGCGGGGATGTAGCCTACAATGAGCAGTTCTTC	CASSLQPSGDVAYNEQFF
TRBV6-1	many	TRBJ1-2	.	TGTGCCAGCAGTGAAGTTCGTGCAGGCCGGAACTATGGCTACACCTTC	CASSEVRAGRNYGYTF
TRBV29-1	few	TRBJ1-2	.	TGCAGCGTAGTTCCGGGACGTTGGGGGACCGAATCATATGGCTACACCTTC	CSVVPGRWGTESYGYTF
TRBV30	many	TRBJ2-5	TRBD2	TGTGCCTGGAGTTCGCGGCGGGGGGTTGAAGAGACCCAGTACTTC	CAWSSRRGVEETQYF
TRBV6-1	.	TRBJ2-1	TRBD2	TGTGCCAGCACTCATAGCGGGAGTGACGGCAATGAGCAGTTCTTC	CASTHSGSDGNEQFF
TRBV11-2	many	TRBJ2-1	TRBD1	TGTGCCAGCAGCCTCCGCGGCCCGGGACAGGGATACAATGAGCAGTTCTTC	CASSLRGPGQGYNEQFF
TRBV28	few	TRBJ2-1	TRBD2	TGTGCCAGCAGGGGGAGCGGGAGGGCGCGGTACGAGCAGTTCTTC	CASRGSGRARYEQFF
TRBV28	many	TRBJ2-3	TRBD1	TGTGCCAGCAGCTCCGGACAGGGAGTATCCACAGATACGCAGTATTTT	CASSSGQGVSTDTQYF
TRBV28	few	TRBJ1-1	.	TGTGCCAGCAGTTCAATAATCCCGAACACTGAAGCTTTCTTT	CASSSIIPNTEAFF
TRBV15	many	TRBJ1-1	.	TGTGCCACCAGCCTCCTGACTGGGGGTTACACTGAAGCTTTCTTT	CATSLLTGGYTEAFF
TRBV7-2	many	TRBJ1-1	.	TGTGCCAGCAGCTTAGCGGCAGGGGTGAGAACTGAAGCTTTCTTT	CASSLAAGVRTEAFF
TRBV13	few	TRBJ2-2	TRBD2	TGTGCCAGCAGCTTAGGGGGACTAGCGGGATCTAACACCGGGGAGCTGTTTTTT	CASSLGGLAGSNTGELFF
TRBV7-8	many	TRBJ1-4	.	TGTGCCAGCAGCCCCTGGACTGGTGGTGAAAAACTGTTTTTT	CASSPWTGGEKLFF
TRBV28	many	TRBJ1-5	.	TGTGCCAGCAGTTTAGGCCGGGGGAATCAGCCCCAGCATTTT	CASSLGRGNQPQHF
TRBV28	many	TRBJ2-1	TRBD1	TGTGCCAGCACCGAGACAGGGGCTTACAATGAGCAGTTCTTC	CASTETGAYNEQFF
TRBV2	many	TRBJ2-1	TRBD2	TGTGCCAGCAGTGAGACTAGCGGGTTGAACAATGAGCAGTTCTTC	CASSETSGLNNEQFF
TRBV7-8	.	TRBJ2-1	.	TGTGCCAGCAGCTTAGCTCGGAGGGACAATGAGCAGTTCTTC	CASSLARRDNEQFF
TRBV20-1	many	TRBJ1-1	.	TGCGCAACACCGACGGGGAACACTGAAGCTTTCTTT	CATPTGNTEAFF
TRBV7-9	.	TRBJ1-1	TRBD1	TGTGCCAGCAGCTTAGTAGGGGGCGAGACTGAAGCTTTCTTT	CASSLVGGETEAFF
TRBV11-2	many	TRBJ2-3	TRBD2	TGTGCCAGCAGCTTAGAAGCGACCGGACTAGCGGTTACACCGGGAGATACGCAGTATTTT	CASSLEATGLAVTPGDTQYF
TRBV7-9	many	TRBJ2-3	TRBD1	TGTGCCAGCAGCTTAGAGGGACAGGGGGCAGATACGCAGTATTTT	CASSLEGQGADTQYF
TRBV28	few	TRBJ2-5	TRBD2	TGTGCCAGCAGTTCGTTAGCGGGGCCCCCCCAAGAGACCCAGTACTTC	CASSSLAGPPQETQYF
TRBV13	many	TRBJ2-1	TRBD2	TGTGCCAGCAGCTTATCTTCCGGGACTAGGAACAATGAGCAGTTCTTC	CASSLSSGTRNNEQFF
TRBV12-3/TRBV12-4	many	TRBJ2-4	.	TGTGCCAGCAGTTCAGGAGGGGGCTGGGCCAAAAACATTCAGTACTTC	CASSSGGGWAKNIQYF
TRBV5-1	many	TRBJ2-5	.	TGCGCCAGCAGCTTGGGGGACACCCTTTGGAAGACCCAGTACTTC	CASSLGDTLWKTQYF
TRBV3-1	many	TRBJ2-5	TRBD2	TGTGCCAGCAGCCGAGCTAGCGGAGAGACCCAGTACTTC	CASSRASGETQYF
TRBV7-8	many	TRBJ2-1	.	TGTGCCAGCAGCTTAAGACAGGGAGGGGAGCAGTTCTTC	CASSLRQGGEQFF
TRBV6-5	many	TRBJ1-1	TRBD1	TGTGCCAGCAGTTACTCGGCCAGGGGGCTGGTGGTGAACACTGAAGCTTTCTTT	CASSYSARGLVVNTEAFF
TRBV20-1	many	TRBJ2-7	.	TGCAGTGCAACCGTGGAGCCCTGGGGGGACGAGCAGTACTTC	CSATVEPWGDEQYF